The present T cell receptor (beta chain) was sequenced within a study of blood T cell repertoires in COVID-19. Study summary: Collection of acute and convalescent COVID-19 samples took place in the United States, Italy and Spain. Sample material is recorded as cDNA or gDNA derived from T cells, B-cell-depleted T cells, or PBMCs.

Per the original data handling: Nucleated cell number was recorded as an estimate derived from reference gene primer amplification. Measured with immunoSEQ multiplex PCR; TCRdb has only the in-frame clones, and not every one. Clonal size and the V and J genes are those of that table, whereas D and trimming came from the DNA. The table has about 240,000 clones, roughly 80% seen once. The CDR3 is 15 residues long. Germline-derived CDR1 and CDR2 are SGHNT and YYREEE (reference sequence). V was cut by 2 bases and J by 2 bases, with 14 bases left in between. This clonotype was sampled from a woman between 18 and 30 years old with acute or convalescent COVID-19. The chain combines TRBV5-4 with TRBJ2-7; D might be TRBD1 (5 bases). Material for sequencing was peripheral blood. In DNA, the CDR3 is TGTGCCAGCAGCTTTAGTCTAGGGGAAACCTACGAGCAGTACTTC. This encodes CASSFSLGETYEQYF.